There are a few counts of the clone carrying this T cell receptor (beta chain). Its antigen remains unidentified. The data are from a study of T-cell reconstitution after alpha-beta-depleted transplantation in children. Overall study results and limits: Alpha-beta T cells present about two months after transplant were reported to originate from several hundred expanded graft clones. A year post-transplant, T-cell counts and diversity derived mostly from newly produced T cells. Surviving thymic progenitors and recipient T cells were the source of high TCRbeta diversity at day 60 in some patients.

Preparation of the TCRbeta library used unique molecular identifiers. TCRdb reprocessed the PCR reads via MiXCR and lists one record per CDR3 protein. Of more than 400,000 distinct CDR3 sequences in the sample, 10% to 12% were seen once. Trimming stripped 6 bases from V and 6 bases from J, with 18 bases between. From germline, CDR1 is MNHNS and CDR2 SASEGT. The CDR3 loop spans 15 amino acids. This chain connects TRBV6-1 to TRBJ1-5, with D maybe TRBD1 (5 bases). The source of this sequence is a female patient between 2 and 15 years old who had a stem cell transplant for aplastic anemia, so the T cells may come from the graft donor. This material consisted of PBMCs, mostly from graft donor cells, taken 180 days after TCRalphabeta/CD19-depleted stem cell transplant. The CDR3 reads CASSRRDQKGQPQHF. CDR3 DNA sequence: TGTGCCAGCAGCCGCCGGGACCAGAAGGGTCAGCCCCAGCATTTT.